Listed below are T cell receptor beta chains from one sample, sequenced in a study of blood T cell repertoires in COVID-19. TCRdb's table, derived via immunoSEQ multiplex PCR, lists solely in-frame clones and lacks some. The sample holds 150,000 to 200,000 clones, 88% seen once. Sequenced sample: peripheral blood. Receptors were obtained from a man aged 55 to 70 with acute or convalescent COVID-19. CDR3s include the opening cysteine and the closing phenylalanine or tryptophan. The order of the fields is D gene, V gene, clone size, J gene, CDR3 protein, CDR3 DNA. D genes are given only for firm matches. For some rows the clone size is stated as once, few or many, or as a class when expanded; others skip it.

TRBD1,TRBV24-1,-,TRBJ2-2,CATSDQGQYTGELFF,TGTGCCACCAGTGACCAGGGACAGTACACCGGGGAGCTGTTTTTT
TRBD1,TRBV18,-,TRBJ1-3,CASSPVRDRGSRYSGNTIYF,TGTGCCAGCTCACCAGTCCGAGACAGGGGTTCTCGGTATTCTGGAAACACCATATATTTT
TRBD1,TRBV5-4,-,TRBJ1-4,CASSSGTDLEKLFF,TGTGCCAGCAGTTCCGGGACAGACCTTGAAAAACTGTTTTTT
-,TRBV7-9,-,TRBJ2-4,CASSSPKDTGKNIQYF,TGTGCCAGCAGCTCCCCCAAGGATACAGGCAAAAACATTCAGTACTTC
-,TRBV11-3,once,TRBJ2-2,CASSLVTGGELFF,TGTGCCAGCAGCTTAGTGACGGGTGGGGAGCTGTTTTTT
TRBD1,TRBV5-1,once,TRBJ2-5,CASSLETPQGVGETQYF,TGCGCCAGCAGCTTGGAGACGCCGCAGGGGGTTGGAGAGACCCAGTACTTC
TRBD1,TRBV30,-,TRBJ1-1,CAWSVHKGAWAFF,TGTGCCTGGAGTGTACATAAGGGGGCTTGGGCTTTCTTT
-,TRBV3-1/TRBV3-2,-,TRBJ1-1,CASSQSVGTEAFF,TGTGCCAGCAGCCAGAGTGTTGGCACTGAAGCTTTCTTT
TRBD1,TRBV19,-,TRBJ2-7,CASSIYLGQGAGEQYF,TGTGCCAGTAGTATATACTTGGGACAGGGGGCGGGTGAGCAGTACTTC
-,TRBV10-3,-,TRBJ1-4,CAIAGSEREKLFF,TGTGCCATCGCGGGGTCGGAGCGTGAAAAACTGTTTTTT
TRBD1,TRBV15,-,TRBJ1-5,CATSGNRGQGTLSNQPQHF,TGTGCCACCAGCGGCAATCGCGGACAGGGGACGCTTAGCAATCAGCCCCAGCATTTT
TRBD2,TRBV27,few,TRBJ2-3,CASSPISRGGAADTQYF,TGTGCCAGCAGTCCTATATCACGGGGGGGCGCGGCAGATACGCAGTATTTT